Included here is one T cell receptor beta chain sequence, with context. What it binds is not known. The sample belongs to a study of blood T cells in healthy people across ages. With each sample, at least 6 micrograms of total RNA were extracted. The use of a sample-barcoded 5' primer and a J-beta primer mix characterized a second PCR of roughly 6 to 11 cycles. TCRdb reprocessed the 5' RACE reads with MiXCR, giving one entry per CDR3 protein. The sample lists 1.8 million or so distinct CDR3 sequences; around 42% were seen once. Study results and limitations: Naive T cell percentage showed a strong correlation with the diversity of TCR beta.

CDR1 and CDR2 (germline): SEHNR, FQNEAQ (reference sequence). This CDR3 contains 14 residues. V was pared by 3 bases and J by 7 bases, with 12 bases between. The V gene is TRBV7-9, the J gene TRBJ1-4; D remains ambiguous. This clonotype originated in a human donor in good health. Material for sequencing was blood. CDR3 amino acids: CASSFELSFEKLFF. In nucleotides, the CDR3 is TGTGCCAGCAGCTTTGAACTATCCTTTGAAAAACTGTTTTTT.